The 14 T cell receptor beta chains below were found in one sample sequenced in a study of early stage breast cancer tumors. The table came from immunoSEQ multiplex PCR; TCRdb's copy has only in-frame clones and leaves some out. The data contain 5,500 to 7,000 clones, less than 75% of them singletons. Material: normal breast tissue next to the tumor. The receptors shown here come from a person in their 40s with breast cancer.

The rearrangement links TRBV11-2 to TRBJ2-3; 14 bases agree with TRBD2. Germline V CDR1 and CDR2: SGHAT, FQNNGV. The V gene end was trimmed by 3 bases and the J gene end by 6 bases; junction bases not matched to a gene: 5. This CDR3 region has 16 residues. DNA of the CDR3: TGTGCCAGCAGCTTGCGGACTAGCGGGAGGTCTGATACGCAGTATTTT. This sequence encodes CASSLRTSGRSDTQYF.

The CDR3 here is CASRNPGQSGVSNQPQHF. CDR3 sequence (DNA): TGTGCCAGTAGAAATCCGGGACAGTCGGGAGTCAGCAATCAGCCCCAGCATTTT. The V call is TRBV19, the J call TRBJ1-5; TRBD1 agrees at 7 bases. The trim removed 6 bases at V and 1 base at J, leaving 15 bases unmatched. Germline-derived CDR1 and CDR2 are LNHDA and SQIVND (reference sequence). There are 18 residues in the CDR3.

The CDR3: CASRQGTAYEQYF. CDR3 DNA: TGCGCCAGCAGACAGGGGACAGCCTACGAGCAGTACTTC. This chain links TRBV5-1 with TRBJ2-7; 7 bases map to TRBD1. This CDR3 spans 13 amino acids. Germline V gives CDR1 SGHRS, CDR2 YFSETQ. V was pared by 5 bases and J by 2 bases, with 4 bases of the junction left unmatched.

The sample holds a few counts of this clone. The genes are TRBV11-1 and TRBJ2-5; 8 bases agree with TRBD1. Germline CDR1 reads SGHAT; CDR2 reads FQDESV (reference sequence). This CDR3 region has 14 residues. V lost 5 bases to trimming and J lost 2 bases; unmatched junction nucleotides: 4. CDR3 amino acids: CASSGGQGQETQYF. The CDR3 DNA is TGTGCCAGCAGCGGAGGACAGGGTCAAGAGACCCAGTACTTC.

The J gene is TRBJ2-3, the V gene TRBV6-6, with D uncertain. Germline CDR1 reads MNHNY; CDR2 reads SVGAGI (reference sequence). The CDR3 runs 13 residues. V gave up 4 bases and J gave up 4 bases, with 9 bases separating them. The CDR3 DNA sequence: TGTGCCAGCAGTTTAAGGGAACCAGATACGCAGTATTTT. Protein sequence: CASSLREPDTQYF.

This chain joins TRBV6-5 and TRBJ2-3; D unclear. The V end was cut by 4 bases, the J end by 0 bases, with 8 bases between. Germline V CDR1 and CDR2: MNHEY, SVGAGI. The CDR3 totals 14 residues. The CDR3 nucleotides are TGTGCCAGCAGTTCCTCACCTAGCACAGATACGCAGTATTTT. It encodes CASSSSPSTDTQYF.

This chain connects TRBV25-1 to TRBJ2-1, with 8 bases matching TRBD2. Germline V lookup: CDR1 MGHDK, CDR2 SYGVNS. This CDR3 contains 16 residues. V was pared by 8 bases and J by 6 bases, with 15 bases of the junction left unmatched. The CDR3 nucleotides are TGTGCCAGCTCGAATACCAGGAGCGGGAGTTTCAATGAGCAGTTCTTC. Its translation: CASSNTRSGSFNEQFF.

This sequence joins TRBV6-5 and TRBJ2-7; 7 nucleotides align to TRBD2. The V segment lost 5 bases and the J segment 0 bases; nucleotides outside the gene matches: 7. Germline lookup yields CDR1 MNHEY and CDR2 SVGAGI. The CDR3 extends over 15 amino acids. As DNA, the CDR3 is TGTGCCAGCAGTCGAGCGGGAACTATCTCCTACGAGCAGTACTTC. It encodes CASSRAGTISYEQYF.

The chain is built from TRBV7-9 and TRBJ2-1, with D possibly being TRBD2 (7 bases). The V end was cut by 5 bases, the J end by 5 bases, with 19 bases between. The CDR3 contains 16 residues. The germline CDR1 and CDR2 sequences are SEHNR and FQNEAQ (reference sequence). The CDR3 DNA sequence: TGTGCCAGCAGCCGCCAGGGGAGCGGGACCCACAATGAGCAGTTCTTC. Translation: CASSRQGSGTHNEQFF.

The rearrangement links TRBV7-2 to TRBJ1-2; no clear D gene. CDR1 and CDR2 (germline): SGHTA, FQGNSA. The ends were cut back, 0 bases at V and 8 bases at J, with 7 bases in the middle. This CDR3 comprises 12 residues. CDR3 sequence reads: CASSLALSGYTF. CDR3 in DNA: TGTGCCAGCAGCTTAGCTCTATCGGGCTACACCTTC.

This clone has a single count. The V and J genes are TRBV4-1 and TRBJ2-1; D is perhaps TRBD2 (5 bases). V lost 0 bases, J lost 3 bases, and 21 bases lay in between. Germline assignment: CDR1 MGHRA and CDR2 YSYEKL. CDR3 length: 19 residues. Here the CDR3 reads CASSQDVFTGRKVYNEQFF. The CDR3 DNA sequence: TGCGCCAGCAGCCAAGATGTCTTCACGGGAAGGAAAGTCTACAATGAGCAGTTCTTC.

This rearrangement joins TRBV6-6 to TRBJ2-7, with 7 bases lining up with TRBD2. Germline lookup yields CDR1 MNHNY and CDR2 SVGAGI (reference sequence). The trim removed 7 bases at V and 3 bases at J, leaving 9 bases unmatched. This CDR3 comprises 14 residues. CDR3 protein: CASTSRDYLYEQYF. The DNA of the CDR3 is TGTGCCAGCACCTCCCGGGACTACCTCTACGAGCAGTACTTC.

The chain recombines TRBV10-2 with TRBJ2-1; D uncertain. Per the germline V gene, CDR1 is WSHSY and CDR2 is SAAADI. The CDR3 loop spans 14 amino acids. The V end lost 3 bases, the J end lost 8 bases, and 14 bases lay between the germline ends. Here the CDR3 DNA reads TGCGCCAGCAGTGAACGGCTGTCGCGCGATGAGCAGTTCTTC. It translates to CASSERLSRDEQFF.

V usage is TRBV6-5 and J usage is TRBJ2-3; 8 nucleotides align to TRBD1. The CDR3 consists of 14 residues. V lost 7 bases, J lost 5 bases, and 8 bases stayed unmatched. Germline V CDR1 and CDR2: MNHEY, SVGAGI. The CDR3 DNA is TGTGCCAGCAAGGAGGACAGGGCGAGAGATACGCAGTATTTT. It translates to CASKEDRARDTQYF.